This paragraph covers one T cell receptor (beta chain) sequence. Its cognate antigen is unknown. This sample's treatment: 10-day PBMC culture with coronavirus spike peptide pools or control peptides (ViraFEST assay). An unexposed donor provided the CD4+ T cells, which were collected before the COVID-19 pandemic (2011-2018). ViraFEST grew antigen-specific T cells using peptide pools, then sequenced TCRs. This sample is drawn from a study of vaccination and CD4 T cells after COVID-19. Germline V gene data show CDR1 as MNHEY and CDR2 as SVGEGT. This CDR3 has 12 residues. With 7 bases removed from V and 5 bases from J, the gap between germline ends came to 12 bases. Cultured CD4+ T cell DNA was sequenced using the Oncomine TCR Beta short-read assay. TCRdb recomputed calls from the PCR reads with MiXCR, one row per CDR3 protein. The sample comprises roughly 8,700 distinct CDR3 sequences, roughly 49% of which are singletons, and 17% rests with the top ten.

The TCR comes from a human donor in good health. This chain connects TRBV6-2 or TRBV6-3 to TRBJ2-7; D not resolved. Material for sequencing was CD4+ T cells from blood, cultured in vitro. The CDR3 spells CASTEGMDEQYF. Here the CDR3 DNA reads TGTGCCAGCACCGAAGGGATGGACGAGCAGTACTTC.